A single sample is the source of the 5 T cell receptor beta chains below, sequenced in a study of Graves' ophthalmopathy and Graves' hyperthyroidism. Amplification from RNA transcripts yielded the TCR beta CDR3 regions. First-round RT-PCR relied on HTBI primers, and a second-round multiplex PCR came next. One entry per CDR3 protein results from TCRdb running MiXCR on the multiplex PCR reads. The table has 350,000 to 450,000 distinct CDR3 sequences, about a sixth seen once. Sample: peripheral blood. The receptors originated from a woman between 18 and 29 years old with Graves' ophthalmopathy.

This clonotype was recorded at least ten times. This chain connects TRBV27 to TRBJ1-3; D gene ambiguous. The CDR3 totals 15 residues. Trimming pared 6 bases from V and 0 bases from J, leaving 12 bases between. Germline V CDR1 and CDR2: MNHEY, SMNVEV (reference sequence). The CDR3 reads CASSSWTDSGNTIYF. The CDR3 bases are TGTGCCAGCAGCTCATGGACGGACTCTGGAAACACCATATATTTT.

This clonotype was detected many times. The rearrangement links TRBV7-8 to TRBJ1-1; possibly TRBD1 for D (5 bases). Germline CDR1 is SGHVS and CDR2 is FQNEAQ. Trimming removed 5 bases at V and 4 bases at J, with 11 bases between. This CDR3 has 13 amino acids. CDR3 protein: CASSRVGGTEAFF. CDR3 DNA sequence: TGTGCCAGCAGCCGCGTGGGGGGCACTGAAGCTTTCTTT. The variable domain in full, with the rest retrieved from reference TRBV7-8 and TRBJ1-1, is GAGVSQSPRYKVAKRGQDVALRCDPISGHVSLFWYQQALGQGPEFLTYFQNEAQLDKSGLPSDRFFAERPEGSVSTLKIQRTQQEDSAVYLCASSRVGGTEAFFGQGTRLTVV.

This clonotype was counted at least ten times. V is TRBV7-2 and J is TRBJ1-2; D is ambiguous. Trimming left V 7 bases short and J 0 bases short, with 15 bases between. The CDR3 covers 15 residues. From germline, CDR1 is SGHTA and CDR2 FQGNSA. This CDR3 reads CASTPTEGPNYGYTF. CDR3 in DNA: TGTGCCAGCACCCCTACTGAAGGTCCTAACTATGGCTACACCTTC.

This clonotype was seen a handful of times. The chain links TRBV7-8 to TRBJ2-7; the D gene is possibly TRBD2 (6 bases). There are 12 residues in the CDR3. Germline CDR1 and CDR2: SGHVS and FQNEAQ. V dropped 3 bases and J dropped 10 bases, with 13 bases sitting between them. The CDR3 DNA follows: TGTGCCAGCAGCTTCCCCGGGACTCACCAGTACTTC. It encodes CASSFPGTHQYF.

This clonotype was seen ten or more times. V gene TRBV30 combines with J gene TRBJ2-7; D not certain. The germline V gene encodes CDR1 GTSNPN and CDR2 SVGIG (reference sequence). The CDR3 has 11 residues. Trimming cost V 5 bases and J 6 bases, with 11 bases left between them. CDR3 region: CAWEAPGEQYF. CDR3 coding DNA: TGTGCCTGGGAGGCCCCGGGCGAGCAGTACTTC.